This T cell receptor (beta chain) was sequenced during a study of cytomegalovirus exposure and HLA in healthy donors. General study findings and limits: Both high specificity and high sensitivity reportedly marked the classifier's diagnosis of cytomegalovirus status. Around 160 TCR beta chains were listed as cytomegalovirus-associated. The tendency of first-cohort TCR clusters to co-occur in the roughly 130 validation repertoires emerged from a later analysis.

As for this clone: The antigen remains unidentified.

The roughly 120-subject validation cohort, separate from the approximately 670-subject first cohort, included the donors. Clones were read by immunoSEQ multiplex PCR, and TCRdb kept only the in-frame ones, dropping some. The table lists some 220,000 clones, around nine tenths of them singletons. Trimming removed 4 bases from V and 3 bases from J, with 13 bases in between. The CDR3 sequence is 15 residues long. CDR1 and CDR2 from the germline V gene are MGHDK and SYGVNS. The rearrangement uses TRBV25-1 and TRBJ1-5, with D maybe TRBD1 (5 bases). What was sequenced was PBMCs. The receptor was isolated from a woman in her late teens or twenties in good health and CMV-seronegative. In DNA, the CDR3 is TGTGCCAGCAGTGCACTCGACAGACCCAATCAGCCCCAGCATTTT. It specifies CASSALDRPNQPQHF.